Following are 5 T cell receptor beta chains from one sample sequenced in a study of early T cells in non-severe SARS-CoV-2 infection. Via MiXCR, TCRdb re-called the 5' RACE reads, giving one row per CDR3 protein. The sample lists some 50,000 distinct CDR3 sequences; roughly 4.5% were seen once. Sequenced input: whole blood. Every receptor here comes from an adult who was a healthcare worker with PCR-confirmed SARS-CoV-2 infection or an uninfected control (not recorded which).

This clonotype was detected only a few times. The gene calls are TRBV29-1 and TRBJ2-7; the match to TRBD1 covers 7 bases. The junction had 18 bases not matched to a gene; V was cut back by 8 bases and J by 2 bases. The CDR3 sequence is 16 residues long. CDR1 and CDR2 (germline): SQVTM, ANQGSEA. This chain's CDR3 is CSTPQEDRRQTYEQYF. The CDR3 nucleotides are TGCAGCACTCCCCAGGAGGACAGGAGACAGACCTACGAGCAGTACTTC.

This clonotype was counted a few times. This chain joins TRBV6-1 and TRBJ1-5; D is uncertain. Trimming pared 5 bases from V and 1 base from J, leaving 12 bases between. In germline, CDR1 is MNHNS, CDR2 SASEGT. There are 15 residues in the CDR3. This CDR3 reads CASSPTGQSNQPQHF. In DNA form, the CDR3 reads TGTGCCAGCAGTCCGACCGGGCAGAGCAATCAGCCCCAGCATTTT.

There are many counts of this clonotype. The gene calls are TRBV7-3 and TRBJ2-2, with 9 bases fitting TRBD1. Germline V gene data show CDR1 as SGHTA and CDR2 as FQGTGA. The CDR3 is made up of 16 amino acids. Trimming cost V 3 bases and J 5 bases; bases outside gene matches: 7. CDR3: CASSFINRGPTGELFF. The CDR3 DNA reads TGTGCCAGCAGCTTCATAAACAGGGGGCCAACCGGGGAGCTGTTTTTT.

There are many counts of this clonotype. CDR3 sequence reads: CASRPTSGRYQETQYF. The CDR3 DNA follows: TGTGCCAGCAGACCTACTAGCGGAAGGTACCAAGAGACCCAGTACTTC. The chain has TRBV5-6 and TRBJ2-5; 8 bases fit TRBD2. This CDR3 is 16 amino acids long. The V gene's germline CDR1 is SGHDT and CDR2 YYEEEE. V shed 5 bases and J 0 bases; nucleotides not matched to a gene: 9.

The chain joins TRBV20-1 to TRBJ2-3, with 11 bases lining up with TRBD2. The junction had 5 bases not matched to a gene; V was cut back by 5 bases and J by 4 bases. CDR3 length: 14 amino acids. Per the germline V gene, CDR1 is DFQATT and CDR2 is SNEGSKA (reference sequence). CDR3 coding DNA: TGCAGTGCTCCACTAGCGGGAGTGGCAGATACGCAGTATTTT. Its translation is CSAPLAGVADTQYF.